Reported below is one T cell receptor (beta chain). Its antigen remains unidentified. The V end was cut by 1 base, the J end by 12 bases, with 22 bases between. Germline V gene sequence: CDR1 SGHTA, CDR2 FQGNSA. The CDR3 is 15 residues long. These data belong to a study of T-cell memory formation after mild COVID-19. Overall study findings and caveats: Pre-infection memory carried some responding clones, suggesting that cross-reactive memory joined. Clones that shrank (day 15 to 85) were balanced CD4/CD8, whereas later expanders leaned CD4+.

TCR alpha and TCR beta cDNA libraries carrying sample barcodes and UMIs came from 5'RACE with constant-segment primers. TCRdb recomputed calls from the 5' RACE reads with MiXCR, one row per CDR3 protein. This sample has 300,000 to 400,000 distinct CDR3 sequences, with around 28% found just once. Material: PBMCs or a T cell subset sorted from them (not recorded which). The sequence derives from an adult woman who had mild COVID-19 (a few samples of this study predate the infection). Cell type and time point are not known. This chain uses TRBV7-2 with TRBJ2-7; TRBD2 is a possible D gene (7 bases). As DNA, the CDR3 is TGTGCCAGCAGCTTAGAGACTGGCGGGAGACCCAGGGGGTACTTC. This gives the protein CASSLETGGRPRGYF.